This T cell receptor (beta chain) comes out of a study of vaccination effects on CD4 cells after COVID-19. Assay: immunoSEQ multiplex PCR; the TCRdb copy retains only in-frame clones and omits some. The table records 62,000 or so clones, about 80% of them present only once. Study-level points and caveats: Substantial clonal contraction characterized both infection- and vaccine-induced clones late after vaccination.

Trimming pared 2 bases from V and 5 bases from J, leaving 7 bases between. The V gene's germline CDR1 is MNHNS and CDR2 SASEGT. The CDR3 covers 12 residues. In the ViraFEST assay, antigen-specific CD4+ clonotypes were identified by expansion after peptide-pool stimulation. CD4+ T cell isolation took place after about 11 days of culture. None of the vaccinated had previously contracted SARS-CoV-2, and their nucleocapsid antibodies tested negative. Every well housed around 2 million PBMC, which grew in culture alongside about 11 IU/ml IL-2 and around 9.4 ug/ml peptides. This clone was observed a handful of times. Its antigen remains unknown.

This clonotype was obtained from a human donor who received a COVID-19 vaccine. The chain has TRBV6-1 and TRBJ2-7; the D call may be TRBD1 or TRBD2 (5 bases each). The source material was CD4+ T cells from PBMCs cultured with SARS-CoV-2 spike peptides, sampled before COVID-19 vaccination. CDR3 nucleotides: TGTGCCAGCAGTGAACAGGGAGACGAGCAGTACGTC. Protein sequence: CASSEQGDEQYV.